A selection of T cell receptor beta chains follows, all from one sample in a study of CD8+CD57+ T cells in acquired aplastic anemia. Using its own MiXCR run on the reads, TCRdb lists one record per CDR3 protein. The table has 270,000 or so distinct CDR3 sequences, less than 85% seen once. Material for sequencing was sorted CD4+, CD8+, or CD8+CD57+ T cells (not recorded which) from PBMCs. The receptor set was obtained from a human donor with aplastic anemia. Each CDR3 is given with its conserved first and last residue. The D gene is left open where the match is weak. Clone size is not always given. Where it is, it says once, few, many or a class for expanded clones.

clone size: .; J gene: TRBJ2-3; CDR3 length: 14; V gene: TRBV7-2; D gene: .; CDR3 DNA: TGTGCCAGCAGCTTTGCGCCAGGTCGGACAGCGCTTTCCTTT; CDR3 protein: CASSFAPGRTALSF
clone size: .; J gene: TRBJ2-6; CDR3 length: 16; V gene: TRBV15; D gene: .; CDR3 DNA: TGTGCCACCAGCAGGCCGGACTGCTACGGGGCCAACGTCCTGACTTTC; CDR3 protein: CATSRPDCYGANVLTF
clone size: .; J gene: TRBJ1-3; CDR3 length: 17; V gene: TRBV6-1; D gene: .; CDR3 DNA: TGCGCCAGCAGTCAAGGAGTGCAGGGAAACTCTGGAAACACCATATATTTT; CDR3 protein: CASSQGVQGNSGNTIYF
clone size: once; J gene: TRBJ2-1; CDR3 length: 9; V gene: TRBV7-2; D gene: .; CDR3 DNA: TGTGCCAGCAGTCCCCTGGAGTTCTTC; CDR3 protein: CASSPLEFF
clone size: few; J gene: TRBJ2-5; CDR3 length: 12; V gene: TRBV10-3; D gene: .; CDR3 DNA: TGTGCCATCAGTGAAGGGGAAGAGACCCAGTACTTC; CDR3 protein: CAISEGEETQYF
clone size: .; J gene: TRBJ1-4; CDR3 length: 17; V gene: TRBV24-1; D gene: .; CDR3 DNA: TGTGCCACCAGTGAGTTGTCAGGGGAACAAATTAATGAAAAACTGTTTTTT; CDR3 protein: CATSELSGEQINEKLFF
clone size: .; J gene: TRBJ2-5; CDR3 length: 14; V gene: TRBV20-1; D gene: .; CDR3 DNA: TGCAGTGCTAGGACGGACAGAGACTACGAGACCCAGTACTTC; CDR3 protein: CSARTDRDYETQYF
clone size: .; J gene: TRBJ1-6; CDR3 length: 14; V gene: TRBV15; D gene: .; CDR3 DNA: TGTGCCAGCAGCTTGAGCACCGATAATGAAACCCTCCACTTT; CDR3 protein: CASSLSTDNETLHF
clone size: few; J gene: TRBJ1-4; CDR3 length: 14; V gene: TRBV15; D gene: .; CDR3 DNA: TGTGCCACCAGCAGAGCCGGGACGCCCGAAAAACTGTTTTTT; CDR3 protein: CATSRAGTPEKLFF
clone size: .; J gene: TRBJ2-3; CDR3 length: 14; V gene: TRBV19; D gene: .; CDR3 DNA: TGTGCCAGCAGTTTATCGAGAGGTCCCGATACGCAGTACTTT; CDR3 protein: CASSLSRGPDTQYF
clone size: .; J gene: TRBJ2-3; CDR3 length: 13; V gene: TRBV7-8; D gene: TRBD1; CDR3 DNA: TGTGCCAGCAGCTTTCATGGAGCCGGGACAGCCCTTTTT; CDR3 protein: CASSFHGAGTALF
clone size: .; J gene: TRBJ2-2; CDR3 length: 12; V gene: TRBV9; D gene: .; CDR3 DNA: TGTGCCAGCAGCGTCCACATCGGGGAGCTGTTTTTT; CDR3 protein: CASSVHIGELFF
clone size: few; J gene: TRBJ1-5; CDR3 length: 13; V gene: TRBV10-2; D gene: .; CDR3 DNA: TGCGCCAGCAGTGAGTCGGGGAATCAGCCCCAGCATTTT; CDR3 protein: CASSESGNQPQHF
clone size: .; J gene: TRBJ2-3; CDR3 length: 14; V gene: TRBV7-2; D gene: TRBD1; CDR3 DNA: TGCGCCAGCAGCTTCGGGACAGACAACAATGCGCAGTTTTTT; CDR3 protein: CASSFGTDNNAQFF
clone size: .; J gene: TRBJ2-1; CDR3 length: 16; V gene: TRBV7-2; D gene: TRBD1; CDR3 DNA: TGTGCCAGCAGCTTCGGTCTTGGGGACAGGGGGCGCCGGCAGTTCTTC; CDR3 protein: CASSFGLGDRGRRQFF
clone size: .; J gene: TRBJ2-1; CDR3 length: 16; V gene: TRBV2; D gene: .; CDR3 DNA: TGTGCCACCAGCGGCGAAGCCACAGATACACCAATTGAGCAGTTCTTC; CDR3 protein: CATSGEATDTPIEQFF
clone size: .; J gene: TRBJ2-3; CDR3 length: 14; V gene: TRBV7-2; D gene: .; CDR3 DNA: TGTGCCAGCAGCTTAGCGAGAGGTACCGATACGCAGGATTTT; CDR3 protein: CASSLARGTDTQDF
clone size: .; J gene: TRBJ2-3; CDR3 length: 13; V gene: TRBV5-1; D gene: .; CDR3 DNA: TGCGCCAGCAGCTGGGGGAGCACAGATACGCAGTATTTT; CDR3 protein: CASSWGSTDTQYF
clone size: .; J gene: TRBJ2-7; CDR3 length: 14; V gene: TRBV6-5; D gene: .; CDR3 DNA: TGTGCCAGCAGTGAAGTAGGACGGTACTACGAGCAGTACTTC; CDR3 protein: CASSEVGRYYEQYF
clone size: .; J gene: TRBJ1-1; CDR3 length: 15; V gene: TRBV9; D gene: .; CDR3 DNA: TGTGCCAGCAGCGTAGAGGTACAGGGCACAGATACGCCTTTCTTT; CDR3 protein: CASSVEVQGTDTPFF
clone size: few; J gene: TRBJ1-2; CDR3 length: 14; V gene: TRBV24-1; D gene: .; CDR3 DNA: TGTGCCACCAGTGATCGGGGAGACAACTATGGCTACACCTTC; CDR3 protein: CATSDRGDNYGYTF
clone size: .; J gene: TRBJ2-1; CDR3 length: 14; V gene: TRBV24-1; D gene: TRBD2; CDR3 DNA: TGTGCCAGCAGGCAAGAGGGACTAGGGGGAAGTCTGTCCTTC; CDR3 protein: CASRQEGLGGSLSF
clone size: .; J gene: TRBJ1-1; CDR3 length: 15; V gene: TRBV11-3; D gene: .; CDR3 DNA: TGTGCCAGCAGCCAAGTGAGTTCGGGGGGGGCTGAAGCTTTCTTT; CDR3 protein: CASSQVSSGGAEAFF
clone size: .; J gene: TRBJ1-2; CDR3 length: 16; V gene: TRBV5-1; D gene: .; CDR3 DNA: TGCGCCAGCAGCTTGGAGGTTTACAGCGGCCGGGATGGCTACACCTTT; CDR3 protein: CASSLEVYSGRDGYTF
clone size: once; J gene: TRBJ1-2; CDR3 length: 16; V gene: TRBV2; D gene: TRBD1; CDR3 DNA: TGTGCCAGCAGGGCACGGGACAGAGACTTGGACTATGGCTACACCTTC; CDR3 protein: CASRARDRDLDYGYTF
clone size: .; J gene: TRBJ2-3; CDR3 length: 14; V gene: TRBV9; D gene: TRBD1; CDR3 DNA: TGTGCCAGCAGCCCAGCGACAGGGCCCGGAACCAACAATTTT; CDR3 protein: CASSPATGPGTNNF
clone size: .; J gene: TRBJ1-2; CDR3 length: 15; V gene: TRBV11-3; D gene: .; CDR3 DNA: TGTGCCAGCAGCTTAGATCGGGCAGCCGACTATGGCTACACCTTC; CDR3 protein: CASSLDRAADYGYTF
clone size: .; J gene: TRBJ1-1; CDR3 length: 13; V gene: TRBV20-1; D gene: .; CDR3 DNA: TGCAGTGCTAGAGTGCCAGAGAACACTGAAGCTTTCTTT; CDR3 protein: CSARVPENTEAFF
clone size: once; J gene: TRBJ2-3; CDR3 length: 13; V gene: TRBV11-3; D gene: .; CDR3 DNA: TGTGCCAGCAGCCCGAACTTCCGGGATACGCAGTATTTT; CDR3 protein: CASSPNFRDTQYF
clone size: .; J gene: TRBJ1-2; CDR3 length: 14; V gene: TRBV7-8; D gene: TRBD1; CDR3 DNA: TGTGCCAGCAGCCCAAGGACAGGGGGCGGTGGCTACACCTTC; CDR3 protein: CASSPRTGGGGYTF
clone size: many; J gene: TRBJ2-1; CDR3 length: 15; V gene: TRBV27; D gene: TRBD2; CDR3 DNA: TGTGCCAGCAGTTCGGGACTAGCGGGAGTCCGTGAGCAGTTCTTC; CDR3 protein: CASSSGLAGVREQFF
clone size: many; J gene: TRBJ2-3; CDR3 length: 13; V gene: TRBV2; D gene: .; CDR3 DNA: TGTGCCAGCGGGGACGGGGGCCAAGAGACGCAGTATTTT; CDR3 protein: CASGDGGQETQYF
clone size: .; J gene: TRBJ2-3; CDR3 length: 14; V gene: TRBV11-3; D gene: TRBD2; CDR3 DNA: TGTGCCAGCAGCTCCCTAGCGGGAGCCGATACGCAGTATTTT; CDR3 protein: CASSSLAGADTQYF
clone size: .; J gene: TRBJ2-3; CDR3 length: 16; V gene: TRBV15; D gene: .; CDR3 DNA: TGTGCCACCAGCAGTCACCTCGGGGCCGGACCAGATACGCAGTATTTT; CDR3 protein: CATSSHLGAGPDTQYF
clone size: few; J gene: TRBJ1-1; CDR3 length: 15; V gene: TRBV9; D gene: .; CDR3 DNA: TGTGCCAGCAGCGACCTCCTCCCGGGGAACACTGAAGCTTTCTTT; CDR3 protein: CASSDLLPGNTEAFF
clone size: .; J gene: TRBJ2-3; CDR3 length: 15; V gene: TRBV20-1; D gene: .; CDR3 DNA: TGCAGTGCCCCTTCGAGGACTACGATTACAGATACGCAGTATTTT; CDR3 protein: CSAPSRTTITDTQYF
clone size: .; J gene: TRBJ1-3; CDR3 length: 15; V gene: TRBV6-1; D gene: .; CDR3 DNA: TGTGCCAGCAGGGGCAGGCTCGACTCTGGAAACACCATATATTTT; CDR3 protein: CASRGRLDSGNTIYF
clone size: many; J gene: TRBJ2-3; CDR3 length: 14; V gene: TRBV7-9; D gene: TRBD1; CDR3 DNA: TGTGCCAGCAGCTTAGATCTGACAGGGAACACTGAAGATTTT; CDR3 protein: CASSLDLTGNTEDF
clone size: .; J gene: TRBJ1-6; CDR3 length: 14; V gene: TRBV2; D gene: .; CDR3 DNA: TGTGCCAGCGGATGGACTCCCGTACTTTTACCCCTCCACTTT; CDR3 protein: CASGWTPVLLPLHF
clone size: once; J gene: TRBJ2-5; CDR3 length: 15; V gene: TRBV5-4; D gene: .; CDR3 DNA: TGTGCCAGCAGCTTGGAGGCGGCGTTTAGGGAGACCCAGTACTTC; CDR3 protein: CASSLEAAFRETQYF
clone size: .; J gene: TRBJ2-3; CDR3 length: 14; V gene: TRBV11-3; D gene: .; CDR3 DNA: TGTGCCAGCAGCTTAGCTGGAACAGGCGATACGCAGTATTTT; CDR3 protein: CASSLAGTGDTQYF
clone size: .; J gene: TRBJ2-7; CDR3 length: 18; V gene: TRBV7-9; D gene: .; CDR3 DNA: TGTGCCAGCAGCTTTAAAGGAGGCGGGGAAGCCCTTTCCTACGAGCAGTACTTC; CDR3 protein: CASSFKGGGEALSYEQYF
clone size: .; J gene: TRBJ1-1; CDR3 length: 14; V gene: TRBV7-9; D gene: .; CDR3 DNA: TGCGCCAGCAGCGATTACGGAGGCAACAATGCACATTACTTT; CDR3 protein: CASSDYGGNNAHYF
clone size: .; J gene: TRBJ2-2; CDR3 length: 15; V gene: TRBV11-3; D gene: .; CDR3 DNA: TGTGCCAGCAGCCTACAGGGTAGAGACACCGGGGAGCTGTTTTTT; CDR3 protein: CASSLQGRDTGELFF
clone size: .; J gene: TRBJ2-6; CDR3 length: 17; V gene: TRBV7-2; D gene: .; CDR3 DNA: TGTGCCAGCAGCCTAGCGAAGCTCCCCTACGGGGCCAACGTCCTGACTTTC; CDR3 protein: CASSLAKLPYGANVLTF
clone size: .; J gene: TRBJ2-4; CDR3 length: 22; V gene: TRBV5-6; D gene: .; CDR3 DNA: .; CDR3 protein: CASSLGEGGYNSPLHFGNIQYF
clone size: .; J gene: TRBJ2-5; CDR3 length: 16; V gene: TRBV15; D gene: TRBD1; CDR3 DNA: TGTGCCACCAGCACGGGGACAGGGCTGGTAGAAGAGACCCAGTACTTC; CDR3 protein: CATSTGTGLVEETQYF
clone size: .; J gene: TRBJ1-1; CDR3 length: 15; V gene: TRBV7-2; D gene: .; CDR3 DNA: TGTGCCAGCAGCTTAGATCTGACAGGCAACACTGAATATTTCTTT; CDR3 protein: CASSLDLTGNTEYFF
clone size: .; J gene: TRBJ2-7; CDR3 length: 14; V gene: TRBV20-1; D gene: TRBD1; CDR3 DNA: TGCAGCGCCAACGGGGGGACAGGGAACTACGAGCAGTACTTC; CDR3 protein: CSANGGTGNYEQYF
clone size: .; J gene: TRBJ2-1; CDR3 length: 16; V gene: TRBV11-3; D gene: .; CDR3 DNA: TGTGCCAGCAGCTTGGGTCTGAGAAACGGTCAGGATGAGCAGTTCTTC; CDR3 protein: CASSLGLRNGQDEQFF